The 14 T cell receptor beta chains given below trace back to one sample, sequenced in a study of chemoradiotherapy in HPV16-positive cancers. Sequenced by immunoSEQ multiplex PCR; TCRdb stores in-frame clones only, minus some. The sample contains some 5,100 clones, 65% to 80% of which appear only once. The sample in question was tumor tissue, obtained from a patient who underwent chemoradiotherapy. The source of these receptors is a human donor with HPV-associated anogenital cancer.

This chain joins TRBV2 and TRBJ2-3, with unresolved D. The V and J ends lost 0 bases and 5 bases respectively, with 0 bases between them. Germline CDR1 SNHLY, CDR2 FYNNEI. There are 11 residues in the CDR3. The CDR3 sequence: CASSEADTQYF. CDR3 bases: TGTGCCAGCAGTGAAGCAGATACGCAGTATTTT.

This clone was detected a few times. The chain joins TRBV4-1 to TRBJ2-1; D gene unclear. The CDR3 has 16 amino acids. CDR1 MGHRA and CDR2 YSYEKL come from the germline V gene. The V and J ends lost 1 base and 0 bases respectively, with 10 bases between them. The CDR3 region is CASSQAAPSSYNEQFF. CDR3 DNA: TGCGCCAGCAGCCAAGCAGCGCCGAGCTCCTACAATGAGCAGTTCTTC.

V and J are TRBV6-4 and TRBJ2-1, with 9 bases aligning to TRBD1. The V and J ends lost 6 bases and 4 bases, in that order; junction bases with no gene match: 4. Germline-derived CDR1 and CDR2 are MRHNA and SNTAGT. The CDR3 runs 14 residues. The CDR3 region has the DNA TGTGCCAGCAGCCCGGGACAGGGTTACAATGAGCAGTTCTTC. Translation gives CASSPGQGYNEQFF.

This chain uses TRBV7-9 with TRBJ2-3; the D gene is possibly TRBD1 (8 bases). CDR1 is SEHNR and CDR2 is FQNEAQ in the germline V gene (reference sequence). The CDR3 contains 15 residues. Trimming removed 8 bases at V and 3 bases at J, with 18 bases between. The CDR3 DNA sequence: TGTGCCAGCCTCCTGACAGGGGAGGGGACAGATACGCAGTATTTT. Protein product: CASLLTGEGTDTQYF.

A few counts support this clone. V gene TRBV30 combines with J gene TRBJ1-3, with TRBD1 identical over 7 bases. The V gene's germline CDR1 is GTSNPN and CDR2 SVGIG (reference sequence). This CDR3 is 13 amino acids long. The ends lost 5 bases at V and 0 bases at J; junction bases unmatched: 1. The CDR3, as DNA: TGTGCCTGGGGGACAGCCTCTGGAAACACCATATATTTT. Its protein is CAWGTASGNTIYF.

This clone has a handful of counts. Here the CDR3 DNA reads TGCAGCGTGGTCGGGACTAGCACCGGGGAGCTGTTTTTT. Protein product: CSVVGTSTGELFF. The chain is built from TRBV29-1 and TRBJ2-2; 8 bases are a match to TRBD2. The CDR3 totals 13 residues. Trimming removed 6 bases from V and 4 bases from J; junction bases left unmatched: 4. CDR1 and CDR2 (germline): SQVTM, ANQGSEA.

This chain joins TRBV30 and TRBJ2-7; 7 bases agree with TRBD1. There are 15 residues in the CDR3. With V trimmed by 1 base and J by 2 bases, 8 bases remained unmatched. The V gene's germline CDR1 is GTSNPN and CDR2 SVGIG (reference sequence). In nucleotides, the CDR3 is TGTGCCTGGAGTGAGGATGGACAGGAGCCCTACGAGCAGTACTTC. It translates to CAWSEDGQEPYEQYF.

The chain recombines TRBV12-5 with TRBJ1-2; D unresolved. CDR3 length: 15 amino acids. Germline assignment: CDR1 LGHNT and CDR2 FRNRAP. V was clipped by 2 bases and J by 4 bases, with 14 bases between them. CDR3 amino acids: CASGLSGGRSYGYTF. In nucleotides, the CDR3 is TGTGCTAGTGGTTTGTCGGGAGGGCGGAGCTATGGCTACACCTTC. Full variable domain (outside the CDR3, taken from reference TRBV12-5 and TRBJ1-2): DARVTQTPRHKVTEMGQEVTMRCQPILGHNTVFWYRQTMMQGLELLAYFRNRAPLDDSGMPKDRFSAEMPDATLATLKIQPSEPRDSAVYFCASGLSGGRSYGYTFGSGTRLTVV.

V usage is TRBV15 and J usage is TRBJ2-1; TRBD2 matches at 8 bases. The germline gives CDR1 LNHNV, CDR2 YYDKDF (reference sequence). The CDR3 contains 14 residues. V lost 0 bases and J lost 9; bases outside the gene matches: 4. CDR3 nucleotide sequence: TGTGCCACCAGCAGAGATCACGGGGGGGGTGAGCAGTTCTTC. It is translated as CATSRDHGGGEQFF.

The chain links TRBV4-1 to TRBJ1-1; TRBD1 agrees at 10 bases. This CDR3 has 15 residues. Germline V gene data show CDR1 as MGHRA and CDR2 as YSYEKL. Trimming cost V 4 bases and J 5 bases; bases outside gene matches: 7. The CDR3 protein is CASSRDRGQGTEAFF. CDR3 nucleotide sequence: TGCGCCAGCAGCCGAGACAGGGGGCAAGGAACTGAAGCTTTCTTT.

This chain uses TRBV7-9 with TRBJ2-7; 12 nucleotides agree with TRBD2. The length of the CDR3 is 17 residues. The germline CDR1 and CDR2 sequences are SEHNR and FQNEAQ (reference sequence). V shed 3 bases and J 5 bases; nucleotides not matched to a gene: 11. Here the CDR3 reads CASSLGAILAGGDEQYF. The CDR3 DNA is TGTGCCAGCAGCTTGGGCGCAATACTAGCGGGAGGAGACGAGCAGTACTTC. Complete variable domain (other parts from reference TRBV7-9 and TRBJ2-7): DTGVSQNPRHKITKRGQNVTFRCDPISEHNRLYWYRQTLGQGPEFLTYFQNEAQLEKSRLLSDRFSAERPKGSFSTLEIQRTEQGDSAMYLCASSLGAILAGGDEQYFGPGTRLTVT.

The chain is built from TRBV9 and TRBJ2-2, with TRBD1 identical over 11 bases. Per germline, CDR1 SGDLS and CDR2 YYNGEE. The CDR3 is 16 residues long. V shed 4 bases and J 6 bases; nucleotides not matched to a gene: 8. The CDR3, as DNA: TGTGCCAGCAGCCCCAGGACAGGGGGCGCCTCCGGGGAGCTGTTTTTT. The encoded protein is CASSPRTGGASGELFF.

The J gene is TRBJ2-7, the V gene TRBV10-1; possibly TRBD1 for D (5 bases). The CDR3 has 14 residues. Germline values: CDR1 WNHNN, CDR2 SYGVQD (reference sequence). The V end lost 0 bases, the J end lost 5 bases, and 11 bases lay between the germline ends. The chain's CDR3 is CASSESGLSDEQYF. CDR3 DNA sequence: TGCGCCAGCAGTGAGTCGGGGCTTTCCGACGAGCAGTACTTC.

The rearrangement links TRBV7-9 to TRBJ1-2; 8 bases fit TRBD1. The germline CDR1 and CDR2 sequences are SEHNR and FQNEAQ (reference sequence). The J segment lost 6 bases and the V segment lost 8 bases, leaving 11 bases of the junction unmatched. This CDR3 comprises 14 residues. CDR3: CASSIGQGLNGYTF. The CDR3 nucleotides read TGTGCCAGCTCGATCGGACAGGGATTGAATGGCTACACCTTC.